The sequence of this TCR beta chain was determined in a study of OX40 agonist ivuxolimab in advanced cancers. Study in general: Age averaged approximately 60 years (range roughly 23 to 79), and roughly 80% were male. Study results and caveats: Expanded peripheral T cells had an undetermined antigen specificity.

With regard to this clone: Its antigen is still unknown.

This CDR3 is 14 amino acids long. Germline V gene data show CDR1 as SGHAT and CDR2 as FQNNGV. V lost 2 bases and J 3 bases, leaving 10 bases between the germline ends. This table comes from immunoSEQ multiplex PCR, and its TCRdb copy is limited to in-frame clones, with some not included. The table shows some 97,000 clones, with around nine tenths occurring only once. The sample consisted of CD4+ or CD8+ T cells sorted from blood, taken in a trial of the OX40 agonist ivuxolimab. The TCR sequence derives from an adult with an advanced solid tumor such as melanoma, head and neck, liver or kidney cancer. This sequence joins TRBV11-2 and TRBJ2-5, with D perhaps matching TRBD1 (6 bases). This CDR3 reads CASSLSGQEETQYF. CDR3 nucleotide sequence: TGTGCCAGCAGCTTATCGGGACAAGAAGAGACCCAGTACTTC.